Given below is one T cell receptor beta chain in context. Germline trimming cut 6 bases from V and 4 bases from J; bases unmatched to any gene: 9. Germline CDR1 and CDR2: SNHLY and FYNNEI. This CDR3 spans 15 amino acids. The sample comes from a study of blood T cell repertoires in COVID-19. Looking at the study overall: Material from acute and convalescent COVID-19 was sourced from the United States, Italy and Spain. In each case, the material was cDNA or gDNA derived from T cells, B-cell-depleted T cells, or PBMCs.

In the original workflow: Estimation of nucleated cell counts was performed using reference gene primer amplification. Data came from immunoSEQ multiplex PCR; TCRdb stores just in-frame clones and leaves some out. V, J and clone size derive from that table, while D and trimming were established from the DNA sequence. The table includes roughly 50,000 clones, 75% to 90% detected once. Sequencing used peripheral blood. The chain recombines TRBV2 with TRBJ1-1; 9 nucleotides agree with TRBD1. This clonotype was sampled from a man aged 55-75 years with acute or convalescent COVID-19. CDR3 bases: TGTGCCAGCAGAGGGACAGGGAAACGGGTCACTGAAGCTTTCTTT. Amino acids: CASRGTGKRVTEAFF.